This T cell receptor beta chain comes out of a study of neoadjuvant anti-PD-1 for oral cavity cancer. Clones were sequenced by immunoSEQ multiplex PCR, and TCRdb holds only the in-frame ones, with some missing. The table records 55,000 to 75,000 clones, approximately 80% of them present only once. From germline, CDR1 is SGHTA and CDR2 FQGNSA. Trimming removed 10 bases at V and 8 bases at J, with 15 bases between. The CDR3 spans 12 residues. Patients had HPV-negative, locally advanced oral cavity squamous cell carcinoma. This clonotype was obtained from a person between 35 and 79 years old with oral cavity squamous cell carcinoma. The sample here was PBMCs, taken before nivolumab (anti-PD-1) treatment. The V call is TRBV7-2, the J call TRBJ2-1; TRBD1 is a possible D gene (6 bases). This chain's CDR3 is CATAQGRHEQFF. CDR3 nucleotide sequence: TGTGCCACCGCACAGGGTCGGCATGAGCAGTTCTTC. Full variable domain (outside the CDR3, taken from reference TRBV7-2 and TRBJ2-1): GAGVSQSPSNKVTEKGKDVELRCDPISGHTALYWYRQSLGQGLEFLIYFQGNSAPDKSGLPSDRFSAERTGGSVSTLTIQRTQQEDSAVYLCATAQGRHEQFFGPGTRLTVL.